This T cell receptor beta chain was observed in a study of technical replicates of blood from four donors. Sequenced by immunoSEQ multiplex PCR; TCRdb stores in-frame clones only, minus some. The table has around 93,000 clones, 95% seen once. CDR3 length: 13 amino acids. V was pared by 7 bases and J by 2 bases, with 5 bases of the junction left unmatched. Looked up from germline, CDR1 is SGDLS and CDR2 is YYNGEE. Sequencing input: T cells isolated from PBMCs. The genes are TRBV9 and TRBJ2-7; TRBD2 aligns across 8 bases. The source is a human donor in good health. As DNA, the CDR3 is TGTGCCAGCGGTACTAGCGGAACCTACGAGCAGTACTTC. Amino acids: CASGTSGTYEQYF.